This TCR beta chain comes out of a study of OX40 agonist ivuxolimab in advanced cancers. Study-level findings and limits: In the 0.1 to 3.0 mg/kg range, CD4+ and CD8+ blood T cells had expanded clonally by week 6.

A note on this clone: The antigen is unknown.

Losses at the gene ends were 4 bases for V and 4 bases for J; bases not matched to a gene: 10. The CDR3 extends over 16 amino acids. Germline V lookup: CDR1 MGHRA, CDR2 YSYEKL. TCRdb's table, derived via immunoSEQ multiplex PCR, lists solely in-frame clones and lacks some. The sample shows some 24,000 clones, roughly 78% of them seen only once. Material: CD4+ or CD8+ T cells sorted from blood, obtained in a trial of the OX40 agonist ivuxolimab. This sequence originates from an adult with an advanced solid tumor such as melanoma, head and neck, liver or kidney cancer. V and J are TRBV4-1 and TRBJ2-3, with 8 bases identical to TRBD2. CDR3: CASSLTSGRMADTQYF. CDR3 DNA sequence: TGCGCCAGCAGCCTAACCAGCGGGAGAATGGCAGATACGCAGTATTTT.